These 28 T cell receptor beta chains share one sample of origin, sequenced in a study of identical twins (dated by TCRdb to the mid-2010s). Library preparation used 5' RACE. Reads for this sample came from an Illumina HiSeq 2000. TCRdb handled the public reads itself, with Q25 trimming in fastp and clone calling in MiXCR, and kept productive beta chains. Rows merge per CDR3 protein into single entries with the most common DNA and genes. For this sample there are roughly 230,000 distinct CDR3 sequences; approximately 8.6% appear just once. The ten biggest clones cover 3% of the sample. These same records also appear under a second study, on yellow fever vaccine responses in identical twins.

The sequenced sample was CD8+ T cells sorted from blood. These receptors were collected from a woman under 30 in good health.

This clonotype has just a few counts. The chain combines TRBV12-3 or TRBV12-4 with TRBJ2-7; 9 bases fit TRBD2. The CDR3 spans 22 residues. The ends lost 5 bases at V and 2 bases at J; junction bases unmatched: 28. The CDR3: CASSLIVGGTALAGRATYEQYF. As DNA, the CDR3 is TGTGCCAGCAGTCTAATAGTTGGGGGGACAGCTCTAGCGGGACGGGCCACCTACGAGCAGTACTTC.

V is TRBV2 and J is TRBJ2-3, with 7 bases aligning to TRBD1. The V gene's germline CDR1 is SNHLY and CDR2 FYNNEI. This CDR3 spans 16 amino acids. The trim removed 1 base at V and 4 bases at J, leaving 8 bases unmatched. CDR3: CASSEVGQGESDTQYF. The CDR3 region has the DNA TGTGCCAGCAGTGAAGTAGGGCAGGGGGAATCAGATACGCAGTATTTT.

This clonotype was seen repeatedly, ten times or more. The chain is built from TRBV6-4 and TRBJ2-1; D call uncertain. From germline, CDR1 is MRHNA and CDR2 SNTAGT. This CDR3 has 12 residues. Trimming stripped 0 bases from V and 9 bases from J, with 6 bases between. CDR3 in amino acids: CASSDSGAEQFF. The CDR3 bases are TGTGCCAGCAGTGACTCTGGAGCTGAGCAGTTCTTC.

This clonotype was recorded a few times. The junction and the germline gene differ at one end; a read error may be behind it. This chain uses TRBV4-1 with TRBJ2-7; D remains unclear. Germline V gives CDR1 MGHRA, CDR2 YSYEKL. This CDR3 spans 13 amino acids. CDR3 loop: CASSQERASPQPF. CDR3 coding DNA: TGCGCCAGCAGCCAAGAAAGGGCGTCCCCCCAACCTTTC.

This chain links TRBV6-1 with TRBJ1-2; D uncertain. The CDR3 covers 13 residues. V lost 2 bases and J lost 8, with 12 bases in between. Germline V lookup: CDR1 MNHNS, CDR2 SASEGT. The CDR3: CASSELSSDGYTF. The CDR3 DNA follows: TGTGCCAGCAGTGAATTGTCCTCGGACGGCTACACCTTC.

V usage is TRBV11-3 and J usage is TRBJ2-3; D is perhaps TRBD1 or TRBD2 (6 bases each). V was shortened by 3 bases and J by 2 bases, with 15 bases between the two germline ends. This CDR3 is built from 16 residues. The germline V gene encodes CDR1 SGHNT and CDR2 YENEEA. The CDR3 bases are TGTGCCAGCAGCTTCTTGGACAGCGGGCTCACAGATACGCAGTATTTT. Protein: CASSFLDSGLTDTQYF.

The chain recombines TRBV7-3 with TRBJ2-6; TRBD2 is a possible D gene (6 bases). Trimming pared 5 bases from V and 0 bases from J, leaving 17 bases between. In germline, CDR1 is SGHTA, CDR2 FQGTGA. CDR3 length equals 18 residues. This CDR3 reads CASSVSPGLSSGANVLTF. The CDR3 nucleotides read TGTGCCAGCAGCGTAAGCCCGGGACTCAGCTCTGGGGCCAACGTCCTGACTTTC.

The chain joins TRBV6-2 or TRBV6-3 to TRBJ2-7, with 7 bases identical to TRBD2. V dropped 2 bases and J dropped 2; count of bases not matched to a gene: 12. The CDR3 extends over 17 amino acids. The V gene's germline CDR1 is MNHEY and CDR2 SVGEGT. Written as DNA, the CDR3 is TGTGCCAGCAGTTACCTACTCGAAGGACTAGTCGCCTACGAGCAGTACTTC. This codes for CASSYLLEGLVAYEQYF.

This clonotype has ten or more counts. The chain recombines TRBV27 with TRBJ2-7; 8 bases match TRBD1. The V and J ends lost 5 bases and 3 bases, in that order; junction bases with no gene match: 6. CDR3 length equals 14 residues. The germline gives CDR1 MNHEY, CDR2 SMNVEV (reference sequence). This CDR3 reads CASSPQGVGYEQYF. In DNA, the CDR3 is TGTGCCAGCAGTCCACAGGGGGTAGGCTACGAGCAGTACTTC.

The genes are TRBV4-3 and TRBJ2-1, with D unclear. Trimming pared 1 base from V and 2 bases from J, leaving 3 bases between. The CDR3 is 13 amino acids. The germline CDR1 and CDR2 sequences are LGHNA and YSLEER. The CDR3, as DNA: TGCGCCAGCAGCCAAGGGCCCTACAATGAGCAGTTCTTC. As protein: CASSQGPYNEQFF.

Comments on this clonotype: At one boundary the junction diverges from the germline segment, which might be a read error. This chain links TRBV28 with TRBJ2-2; D tentatively fits TRBD1 or TRBD2 (5 bases each). CDR1 is MDHEN and CDR2 is SYDVKM in the germline V gene. The CDR3 has 16 amino acids. The CDR3: CSSSLNLGANTGELFF. CDR3 nucleotide sequence: TGTTCCAGCAGTTTAAATCTGGGGGCGAACACCGGGGAGCTGTTTTTT.

The chain carries TRBV20-1 and TRBJ1-2; TRBD1 might be the D (5 bases). Germline V gene sequence: CDR1 DFQATT, CDR2 SNEGSKA (reference sequence). With 4 bases removed from V and 1 base from J, the gap between germline ends came to 13 bases. The CDR3 has 14 amino acids. The CDR3 bases are TGCAGTGCTATGGGGCCAGGCTTTAACTATGGCTACACCTTC. Its translation: CSAMGPGFNYGYTF.

The J gene is TRBJ2-7, the V gene TRBV20-1, with 9 bases aligning to TRBD2. The trim removed 7 bases at V and 2 bases at J, leaving 6 bases unmatched. Germline V gives CDR1 DFQATT, CDR2 SNEGSKA (reference sequence). CDR3 length: 13 residues. The CDR3 is CSGRGLATYEQYF. The CDR3 DNA reads as TGCAGTGGACGGGGACTAGCAACCTACGAGCAGTACTTC.

This clonotype was detected a few times. The V gene is TRBV18, the J gene TRBJ2-1; D is unresolved. Germline V gene data show CDR1 as KGHSH and CDR2 as LQKENI. Trimming removed 3 bases from V and 5 bases from J, with 8 bases in between. The CDR3 has 13 residues. CDR3: CASSPLRDNEQFF. In nucleotides, the CDR3 is TGTGCCAGCTCACCGCTTAGGGACAATGAGCAGTTCTTC. Complete variable domain (other parts from reference TRBV18 and TRBJ2-1): NAGVMQNPRHLVRRRGQEARLRCSPMKGHSHVYWYRQLPEEGLKFMVYLQKENIIDESGMPKERFSAEFPKEGPSILRIQQVVRGDSAAYFCASSPLRDNEQFFGPGTRLTVL.

This clonotype showed up many times. CDR3 amino acids: CASSSTVNISYEQYF. The DNA of the CDR3 is TGTGCCAGCAGCTCGACGGTGAATATCTCCTACGAGCAGTACTTC. V gene TRBV7-9 combines with J gene TRBJ2-7; D not certain. Germline CDR1 and CDR2: SEHNR and FQNEAQ (reference sequence). The V end lost 4 bases, the J end lost 0 bases, and 13 bases lay between the germline ends. The CDR3 runs to 15 residues.

This clonotype was counted many times. The CDR3 DNA is TGTGCCACCGCGCCCTGGGGACAGGGGGCTTTGTTTAACTATGGCTACACCTTC. As protein: CATAPWGQGALFNYGYTF. The chain recombines TRBV10-3 with TRBJ1-2; 12 bases map to TRBD1. Germline V gene lookup returns CDR1 ENHRY and CDR2 SYGVKD. The trim removed 10 bases at V and 1 base at J, leaving 16 bases unmatched. The CDR3 runs 18 residues.

The sample holds many counts of this clonotype. Here the CDR3 DNA reads TGCGCCAGCAGCCAAGATTGGCTAGCGAGAAATACGCAGTATTTT. This codes for CASSQDWLARNTQYF. The gene calls are TRBV4-1 and TRBJ2-3; D perhaps matches TRBD2 (6 bases). Germline values: CDR1 MGHRA, CDR2 YSYEKL. The length of the CDR3 is 15 residues. V shed 0 bases and J shed 7 bases, with 14 bases lying between them.

This clonotype was recorded at least ten times. The rearrangement uses TRBV24-1 and TRBJ2-5; 9 nucleotides match TRBD1. The CDR3 extends over 16 amino acids. With 0 bases clipped from V and 4 bases from J, the junction kept 5 bases outside the gene matches. From germline, CDR1 is KGHDR and CDR2 SFDVKD. CDR3 coding DNA: TGTGCCACCAGTGATTTGAGGACAGGGGACCCAGAGACCCAGTACTTC. Translation gives CATSDLRTGDPETQYF.

The genes are TRBV20-1 and TRBJ2-2; 11 bases agree with TRBD2. J was trimmed by 5 bases and V by 8 bases; bases with no gene match: 10. Germline V CDR1 and CDR2: DFQATT, SNEGSKA (reference sequence). The CDR3 length is 15 residues. CDR3 DNA sequence: TGCAGTTCCTTAGCGGGGGGGGATGTGACCGGGGAGCTGTTTTTT. This translates into CSSLAGGDVTGELFF.

The table lists this clonotype with a few counts. The J gene is TRBJ2-7, the V gene TRBV6-5; D is possibly TRBD1 (5 bases). The CDR3 has 15 amino acids. The germline CDR1 and CDR2 sequences are MNHEY and SVGAGI. V gave up 4 bases and J gave up 6 bases, with 19 bases separating them. CDR3 nucleotide sequence: TGTGCCAGCAGTTCCCTCTCGACAGTAGTGGGCGAGCAGTACTTC. Protein product: CASSSLSTVVGEQYF.

This clonotype was recorded at least ten times. This chain joins TRBV24-1 and TRBJ2-1; D is possibly TRBD1 (6 bases). The CDR3 contains 16 residues. The V gene's germline CDR1 is KGHDR and CDR2 SFDVKD. The germline V and J ends were trimmed by 3 bases and 9 bases, with 20 bases remaining between them. This CDR3 is CATSDPRQALPPEQFF. CDR3 nucleotide sequence: TGTGCCACCAGTGATCCCCGACAGGCACTCCCCCCTGAGCAGTTCTTC.

This clonotype was detected only a few times. The rearrangement joins TRBV19 to TRBJ1-2; D gene uncertain. CDR3 length: 11 residues. Germline values: CDR1 LNHDA, CDR2 SQIVND (reference sequence). The V gene lost 10 bases and the J gene lost 4 bases, with 10 bases spanning the gap. CDR3: CATRLAYGYTF. The CDR3 DNA reads TGTGCCACCCGGTTGGCCTATGGCTACACCTTC.

The CDR3 reads CASSLQLAGVVGDTQYF. The CDR3 DNA sequence: TGTGCCAGCAGCTTACAACTAGCGGGAGTGGTTGGAGATACGCAGTATTTT. The chain has TRBV7-8 and TRBJ2-3; the match to TRBD2 covers 11 bases. Germline lookup yields CDR1 SGHVS and CDR2 FQNEAQ. The CDR3 length is 17 residues. J was trimmed by 5 bases and V by 2 bases; bases with no gene match: 9.

This clonotype was detected many times. The chain employs TRBV29-1 and TRBJ2-2; 13 nucleotides line up with TRBD2. Germline V gene lookup returns CDR1 SQVTM and CDR2 ANQGSEA. This CDR3 comprises 15 residues. Losses at the gene ends were 5 bases for V and 6 bases for J; bases not matched to a gene: 6. CDR3 in amino acids: CSVQTSGRASGELFF. The CDR3 DNA reads TGCAGCGTTCAAACTAGCGGGAGGGCCTCCGGGGAGCTGTTTTTT.

The sample holds many counts of this clonotype. The V call is TRBV12-3 or TRBV12-4, the J call TRBJ2-1, with TRBD1 as a possible D gene (6 bases). The CDR3 contains 13 residues. V lost 5 bases to trimming and J lost 14 bases, with 19 bases between them. The CDR3 reads CASSPWDTPIKFF. CDR3 sequence (DNA): TGTGCCAGCAGTCCCTGGGACACCCCGATTAAGTTCTTC.

This clonotype was counted at least ten times. The rearrangement joins TRBV25-1 to TRBJ2-5; a possible D gene is TRBD2 (6 bases). V lost 2 bases and J 5 bases, leaving 9 bases between the germline ends. Per the germline V gene, CDR1 is MGHDK and CDR2 is SYGVNS. There are 13 residues in the CDR3. The CDR3 region is CASSEEGRETQYF. CDR3 nucleotides: TGTGCCAGCAGTGAAGAGGGGAGGGAGACCCAGTACTTC.

This clonotype was seen ten or more times. The J gene is TRBJ1-1, the V gene TRBV5-5; no definite D call. The CDR3 spans 14 residues. The V gene's germline CDR1 is SGHKS and CDR2 YYEKEE (reference sequence). Deletions cut 2 bases from V and 3 bases from J, with 11 bases between. CDR3 sequence: CASSFGIGDTEAFF. Written as DNA, the CDR3 is TGTGCCAGCAGCTTTGGGATTGGGGACACTGAAGCTTTCTTT.

This clonotype came up a few times. The genes are TRBV6-2 or TRBV6-3 and TRBJ2-5, with 8 bases fitting TRBD1. The V and J ends lost 0 bases and 5 bases, in that order; junction bases with no gene match: 14. This CDR3 is built from 18 residues. Looked up from germline, CDR1 is MNHEY and CDR2 is SVGEGT. DNA for the CDR3: TGTGCCAGCAGTTACTCCGAGCGTCCCGGGACAGGTCGGGAGACCCAGTACTTC. This codes for CASSYSERPGTGRETQYF.